This T cell receptor (beta chain) was profiled in a study of tumor and adjacent non-tumor tissue in lung cancer. This sample's RNA came from whole unsorted tissue. The V segment lost 8 bases and the J segment 0 bases; nucleotides outside the gene matches: 17. The CDR3 loop spans 19 amino acids. Germline V CDR1 and CDR2: LGHNA, YNFKEQ. Three rounds of nested PCR, following a modified ARM-PCR protocol, produced the TCRbeta library. Using its own MiXCR run on the multiplex PCR reads, TCRdb lists one record per CDR3 protein. The sample lists tens of thousands of distinct CDR3 sequences; around 64% were seen once.

This clonotype originated in a man between 60 and 70 years old with non-small cell lung cancer. Material for sequencing was lung tumor tissue. This sequence joins TRBV4-2 and TRBJ2-4, with TRBD2 matching 9 bases. CDR3 protein: CASDQAQTSGSLAKNIQYF. The CDR3, as DNA: TGTGCCAGCGACCAAGCGCAGACTAGCGGATCGTTAGCCAAAAACATTCAGTACTTC.